The 18 T cell receptor beta chains below were found in one sample sequenced in a study of T cell clonotyping in hematopoietic cell transplantation. Time point of the sample: recipient sample about 28 days before transplant, after cytoreduction. Here immunoSEQ multiplex PCR was the method, and the copy in TCRdb shows in-frame clones only, minus some. In the table there are tens of thousands of clones, 80% to 90% of which are singletons. Sample: peripheral blood mononuclear cells, taken before stem cell transplant. These receptors originate from a man aged 60-69 years with biphenotypic leukemia. Some clones in this sample may be carry-over from other donors' samples.

The chain employs TRBV7-2 and TRBJ1-2, with D possibly being TRBD1 (6 bases). CDR1 SGHTA and CDR2 FQGNSA come from the germline V gene. Trimming cost V 2 bases and J 7 bases, with 11 bases left between them. The CDR3 totals 13 residues. DNA for the CDR3: TGTGCCAGCAGCTTACAGGGGTCTCCTGGCTACACCTTC. It yields the protein CASSLQGSPGYTF.

The chain uses TRBV11-2 and TRBJ2-7, with 9 bases fitting TRBD2. V was pared by 3 bases and J by 0 bases, with 9 bases of the junction left unmatched. CDR1 and CDR2 (germline): SGHAT, FQNNGV. CDR3 size: 17 residues. The CDR3 coding sequence is TGTGCCAGCAGCTTGGGACTAAGCGGGAGGAACTCCTACGAGCAGTACTTC. It encodes CASSLGLSGRNSYEQYF.

A single count supports this clone. CDR3 DNA sequence: TGTGCCAGCTCCCCTACAGGGGAGGCCTACAATGAGCAGTTCTTC. As protein: CASSPTGEAYNEQFF. V is TRBV18 and J is TRBJ2-1, with D tentatively TRBD1 (7 bases). Germline V gene data show CDR1 as KGHSH and CDR2 as LQKENI. The CDR3 is 15 residues long. V was clipped by 6 bases and J by 2 bases, with 14 bases between them.

The chain is built from TRBV29-1 and TRBJ2-3, with 11 bases that match TRBD2. The CDR3 runs to 13 residues. With 8 bases clipped from V and 0 bases from J, the junction kept 1 base outside the gene matches. Per germline, CDR1 SQVTM and CDR2 ANQGSEA. DNA for the CDR3: TGCAGCACTAGCGGGAGCAGCACAGATACGCAGTATTTT. This gives the protein CSTSGSSTDTQYF.

This chain uses TRBV20-1 with TRBJ2-7; possibly TRBD1 for D (6 bases). V shed 6 bases and J shed 2 bases, with 8 bases lying between them. The V gene's germline CDR1 is DFQATT and CDR2 SNEGSKA (reference sequence). The CDR3 runs 11 residues. CDR3 region: CSARDTYEQYF. The CDR3, as DNA: TGCAGTGCCCGGGACACCTACGAGCAGTACTTC.

The chain recombines TRBV30 with TRBJ2-7; D might be TRBD1 or TRBD2, each matching 6 bases. V lost 2 bases to trimming and J lost 6 bases, with 20 bases between them. The length of the CDR3 is 15 residues. The germline V gene has CDR1 GTSNPN and CDR2 SVGIG (reference sequence). The CDR3, as DNA: TGTGCCTGGAGTATCCCGGGGGCCCCTAAGGTCGAGCAGTACTTC. Translated: CAWSIPGAPKVEQYF.

This chain connects TRBV28 to TRBJ1-2; D is uncertain. V shed 3 bases and J shed 2 bases, with 7 bases lying between them. The CDR3 spans 13 residues. Per the germline V gene, CDR1 is MDHEN and CDR2 is SYDVKM. CDR3 in DNA: TGTGCCAGCAGTTTCGGACGGAACTATGGCTACACCTTC. It codes for CASSFGRNYGYTF.

V and J are TRBV18 and TRBJ2-1; 8 positions match TRBD2. The CDR3 has 14 amino acids. Trimming took 2 bases from V and 7 from J; bases not matched to a gene: 4. CDR1 and CDR2 (germline): KGHSH, LQKENI. The chain's CDR3 is CASSPGLARNEQFF. CDR3 in DNA: TGTGCCAGCTCACCAGGACTAGCTCGTAATGAGCAGTTCTTC.

For the CDR3, the DNA is TGTGCCAGCAGTCAAGGGACTAGCGGGAGGGCCACGGACCGAGAGACCCAGTACTTC. Its protein is CASSQGTSGRATDRETQYF. J is TRBJ2-5 and V is TRBV7-6, with TRBD2 matching over 16 bases. Trimming took 6 bases from V and 4 from J; bases not matched to a gene: 14. Germline-derived CDR1 and CDR2 are SGHVS and FNYEAQ. This CDR3 is 19 amino acids long.

The gene calls are TRBV5-1 and TRBJ1-2; TRBD1 might be the D (6 bases). The CDR3 sequence is 14 residues long. Looked up from germline, CDR1 is SGHRS and CDR2 is YFSETQ. The V gene lost 5 bases and the J gene lost 6 bases, with 17 bases spanning the gap. Here the CDR3 reads CASSPDRKVDGYTF. The CDR3 bases are TGCGCCAGCAGTCCTGACAGGAAAGTTGATGGCTACACCTTC.

The rearrangement links TRBV11-2 to TRBJ1-2; no definite D call. The CDR3 runs 12 residues. The germline CDR1 and CDR2 sequences are SGHAT and FQNNGV. V lost 5 bases and J lost 2, with 6 bases in between. The CDR3, as DNA: TGTGCCAGCAGCCAAGTAAACTATGGCTACACCTTC. Residues: CASSQVNYGYTF.

This chain links TRBV28 with TRBJ1-5; D is unclear. The ends were cut back, 3 bases at V and 3 bases at J, with 9 bases in the middle. CDR3 length equals 14 residues. Germline V gives CDR1 MDHEN, CDR2 SYDVKM. The CDR3, as DNA: TGTGCCAGCAGTTTCCGGCGGGACAATCAGCCCCAGCATTTT. Translation: CASSFRRDNQPQHF.

The CDR3 sequence is CASNRGQANTEAFF. The CDR3 DNA reads as TGTGCCAGCAACCGGGGACAGGCGAACACTGAAGCTTTCTTT. J is TRBJ1-1 and V is TRBV6-5; 8 bases agree with TRBD1. V trimming: 7 bases; J trimming: 1 base; junction bases outside the gene matches: 5. The CDR3 consists of 14 residues. Germline CDR1 MNHEY, CDR2 SVGAGI.

The CDR3 nucleotides are TGTGCCAGCAGTCCCCCGTATGGAGTCCAAGAGACCCAGTACTTC. Its translation is CASSPPYGVQETQYF. The chain uses TRBV28 and TRBJ2-5; D call uncertain. The CDR3 extends over 15 amino acids. Germline V lookup: CDR1 MDHEN, CDR2 SYDVKM. Trimming pared 5 bases from V and 1 base from J, leaving 14 bases between. Drawing the rest from reference TRBV28 and TRBJ2-5, the complete variable domain is DVKVTQSSRYLVKRTGEKVFLECVQDMDHENMFWYRQDPGLGLRLIYFSYDVKMKEKGDIPEGYSVSREKKERFSLILESASTNQTSMYLCASSPPYGVQETQYFGPGTRLLVL.

The V call is TRBV6-5, the J call TRBJ2-1; no clear D gene. This CDR3 region has 16 residues. Germline V lookup: CDR1 MNHEY, CDR2 SVGAGI. V was cut by 2 bases and J by 0 bases, with 11 bases left in between. DNA of the CDR3: TGTGCCAGCAGTTACCGCCGCCCGAGCTCCTACAATGAGCAGTTCTTC. This codes for CASSYRRPSSYNEQFF.

The CDR3 protein is CASSTGLAGDTDTQYF. The CDR3 DNA reads as TGCGCCAGCAGCACCGGACTAGCGGGCGACACAGATACGCAGTATTTT. The chain is built from TRBV5-1 and TRBJ2-3; 11 bases match TRBD2. Losses at the gene ends were 4 bases for V and 2 bases for J; bases not matched to a gene: 6. Germline lookup yields CDR1 SGHRS and CDR2 YFSETQ. The CDR3 has 16 amino acids.

CDR3 bases: TGTGCCAGCCTTACGGCGGAACGAGAGACCCAGTACTTC. Its translation is CASLTAERETQYF. This chain uses TRBV7-9 with TRBJ2-5; no definite D call. This CDR3 has 13 residues. Trimming took 8 bases from V and 4 from J, leaving 14 bases between them. Looked up from germline, CDR1 is SEHNR and CDR2 is FQNEAQ (reference sequence).

V gene TRBV6-6 combines with J gene TRBJ2-7, with TRBD2 matching over 10 bases. Germline-derived CDR1 and CDR2 are MNHNY and SVGAGI (reference sequence). J gave up 7 bases and V 5 bases, and 8 bases lay outside the gene matches. CDR3 length equals 14 residues. The CDR3 loop is CASSPPSGSREQYF. CDR3 nucleotide sequence: TGTGCCAGCAGTCCCCCTAGCGGGAGTAGGGAGCAGTACTTC.